The 32 T cell receptor beta chains listed next were all sequenced from one sample in a study of shared clonotypes between healthy human individuals. CD8 cells regarded as naive lacked CD45RO, were positively chosen for CCR7, and omitted terminally differentiated effector memory CD45RA+ cells. The data were produced by immunoSEQ multiplex PCR, yet TCRdb's version contains in-frame clones alone and is incomplete. Of roughly 2,000,000 clones in the sample, 93% were seen once. The sample comprised naive CD8+ T cells from PBMCs. The receptors here all came from a man between 18 and 29 years old in good health. Some clones in this sample may be carry-over from other donors' samples.

This chain joins TRBV4-1 and TRBJ2-2, with no clear D. CDR1 and CDR2 (germline): MGHRA, YSYEKL. V shed 5 bases and J shed 2 bases, with 9 bases lying between them. The CDR3 is made up of 14 amino acids. Here the CDR3 reads CASSDAYNTGELFF. CDR3 bases: TGCGCCAGCAGCGATGCTTACAACACCGGGGAGCTGTTTTTT.

This sequence joins TRBV7-9 and TRBJ2-2; 9 bases are a match to TRBD1. The germline V gene encodes CDR1 SEHNR and CDR2 FQNEAQ (reference sequence). This CDR3 comprises 16 residues. V lost 7 bases, J lost 6 bases, and 12 bases stayed unmatched. CDR3 DNA: TGTGCCAGCACCCACCCTCGGACAGGGGTACCCGGGGAGCTGTTTTTT. This codes for CASTHPRTGVPGELFF. Supplemented by reference TRBV7-9 and TRBJ2-2, the full variable domain reads DTGVSQNPRHKITKRGQNVTFRCDPISEHNRLYWYRQTLGQGPEFLTYFQNEAQLEKSRLLSDRFSAERPKGSFSTLEIQRTEQGDSAMYLCASTHPRTGVPGELFFGEGSRLTVL.

The genes are TRBV6-1 and TRBJ2-1; no firm D call. The CDR3 consists of 15 residues. Trimming removed 3 bases at V and 0 bases at J, with 9 bases between. CDR1 is MNHNS and CDR2 is SASEGT in the germline V gene. The CDR3 nucleotides read TGTGCCAGCAGTGATTATGCCAGCTCCTACAATGAGCAGTTCTTC. It yields the protein CASSDYASSYNEQFF.

This chain connects TRBV27 to TRBJ2-7; TRBD1 matches at 7 bases. J was trimmed by 6 bases and V by 4 bases; bases with no gene match: 9. CDR3 length: 14 residues. Germline V gene lookup returns CDR1 MNHEY and CDR2 SMNVEV (reference sequence). The CDR3 is CASSSIGTDGEQYF. DNA for the CDR3: TGTGCCAGCAGTTCAATTGGGACAGACGGCGAGCAGTACTTC.

The chain couples TRBV7-3 to TRBJ2-3, with 9 bases aligning to TRBD2. Trimming took 4 bases from V and 1 from J; bases not matched to a gene: 6. CDR3 length: 16 residues. CDR1 is SGHTA, CDR2 FQGTGA, per germline. The CDR3 DNA is TGTGCCAGCAGCTCGTTGACTAGCGGTGGCACAGATACGCAGTATTTT. Amino acids: CASSSLTSGGTDTQYF.

The CDR3 DNA follows: TGTGCCAGCAGTTTTCGACACTCCTACGAGCAGTACTTC. It is translated as CASSFRHSYEQYF. The chain links TRBV27 to TRBJ2-7, with D hard to call. Germline CDR1 MNHEY, CDR2 SMNVEV (reference sequence). V dropped 3 bases and J dropped 0 bases, with 6 bases sitting between them. This CDR3 is 13 amino acids long.

This clone was detected only a few times. The genes are TRBV28 and TRBJ1-1; D gene uncertain. V gave up 2 bases and J gave up 0 bases, with 7 bases separating them. Germline-derived CDR1 and CDR2 are MDHEN and SYDVKM. The CDR3 loop spans 14 amino acids. The CDR3 DNA reads TGTGCCAGCAGTTTAGGGTTTATGAACACTGAAGCTTTCTTT. It translates to CASSLGFMNTEAFF.

The V and J genes are TRBV7-9 and TRBJ2-1, with D possibly TRBD2 on 5 matching bases. CDR1 is SEHNR, CDR2 FQNEAQ, per germline (reference sequence). Trimming shortened V by 1 base and J by 5 bases, and 6 bases separated the two germline ends. The CDR3 spans 13 residues. CDR3 DNA: TGTGCCAGCAGCTTAGTGGAGGACAATGAGCAGTTCTTC. It yields the protein CASSLVEDNEQFF.

This clone has only one observation. The V and J genes are TRBV7-2 and TRBJ2-7; D possibly corresponds to TRBD2 (5 bases). Trimming stripped 5 bases from V and 4 bases from J, with 9 bases between. The CDR3 contains 12 residues. The germline CDR1 and CDR2 sequences are SGHTA and FQGNSA. The CDR3 DNA is TGTGCCAGCAGCCACCGGGGTTACGAGCAGTACTTC. It translates to CASSHRGYEQYF.

The genes are TRBV13 and TRBJ2-7, with D hard to call. The germline CDR1 and CDR2 sequences are PRHDT and FYEKMQ (reference sequence). V lost 5 bases and J 3 bases, leaving 14 bases between the germline ends. This CDR3 has 14 amino acids. The CDR3 sequence: CASSAETLRYEQYF. DNA for the CDR3: TGTGCCAGCAGCGCTGAGACTTTACGCTACGAGCAGTACTTC.

J is TRBJ2-7 and V is TRBV2; 9 positions agree with TRBD2. The CDR3 runs 16 residues. Trimming cost V 6 bases and J 2 bases; bases outside gene matches: 11. The germline V gene encodes CDR1 SNHLY and CDR2 FYNNEI. The CDR3 coding sequence is TGTGCCAGCAGCGGACCCACTAGCGGGCCTGCCTACGAGCAGTACTTC. Protein sequence: CASSGPTSGPAYEQYF.

J is TRBJ1-5 and V is TRBV10-3; D possibly corresponds to TRBD1 (6 bases). The CDR3 consists of 14 residues. With 6 bases removed from V and 0 bases from J, the gap between germline ends came to 9 bases. The V gene's germline CDR1 is ENHRY and CDR2 SYGVKD. CDR3 protein: CAISPGASNQPQHF. CDR3 nucleotide sequence: TGTGCCATCAGCCCAGGGGCTAGCAATCAGCCCCAGCATTTT.

V is TRBV27 and J is TRBJ2-2; D could derive from TRBD1 or TRBD2 (6 bases each). The CDR3 has 16 amino acids. In germline, CDR1 is MNHEY, CDR2 SMNVEV (reference sequence). The germline V and J ends were trimmed by 5 bases and 4 bases, with 17 bases remaining between them. The CDR3 sequence: CASSKVGGTGTGELFF. DNA of the CDR3: TGTGCCAGCAGTAAAGTGGGGGGCACTGGCACCGGGGAGCTGTTTTTT.

A note on this clone: Within the sample, other DNA sequences also encode this same CDR3. V gene TRBV6-5 combines with J gene TRBJ2-7; the D gene could be TRBD1 or TRBD2 (5 bases each). The CDR3 contains 12 residues. Per germline, CDR1 MNHEY and CDR2 SVGAGI. The V gene lost 4 bases and the J gene lost 3 bases, with 7 bases spanning the gap. CDR3 nucleotides: TGTGCCAGCAGTTCGGGGCTCTACGAGCAGTACTTC. Protein product: CASSSGLYEQYF.

Notes on this clone: The sample has other DNA sequences that encode this CDR3 too. V is TRBV19 and J is TRBJ2-1; either TRBD1 or TRBD2 may fit D (5 bases each). CDR3 length: 12 residues. Germline CDR1 LNHDA, CDR2 SQIVND (reference sequence). Trimming removed 7 bases from V and 4 bases from J, with 8 bases in between. The CDR3 is CASMRGYNEQFF. CDR3 nucleotides: TGTGCCAGTATGAGGGGATACAATGAGCAGTTCTTC.

In DNA form, the CDR3 reads TGTGCCATCAGTGCAGGGGAATCCTACGAGCAGTACTTC. Translating it yields CAISAGESYEQYF. This chain connects TRBV10-3 to TRBJ2-7; tentatively, D is TRBD1 (6 bases). The V gene's germline CDR1 is ENHRY and CDR2 SYGVKD. Trimming stripped 4 bases from V and 1 base from J, with 8 bases between. The CDR3 has 13 amino acids.

The chain uses TRBV4-1 and TRBJ2-7; 8 bases fit TRBD2. The CDR3 covers 15 residues. The V gene's germline CDR1 is MGHRA and CDR2 YSYEKL. V shed 4 bases, J shed 4 bases, and the junction held 9 bases outside the gene matches. In nucleotides, the CDR3 is TGCGCCAGCAGCCCGGGGGGGCTCAGCGGGTACGAGCAGTACTTC. Residues: CASSPGGLSGYEQYF.

CDR3 residues: CASSIAAPSPAFF. CDR3 bases: TGTGCCAGTAGTATAGCCGCCCCCTCACCTGCTTTCTTT. J is TRBJ1-1 and V is TRBV19, with D hard to call. V was trimmed by 1 base and J by 11 bases, leaving 14 bases between them. The germline V gene encodes CDR1 LNHDA and CDR2 SQIVND (reference sequence). CDR3 length: 13 amino acids.

This chain connects TRBV4-3 to TRBJ1-2, with D hard to call. V gave up 3 bases and J gave up 8 bases, with 16 bases separating them. This CDR3 region has 14 residues. The germline V gene has CDR1 LGHNA and CDR2 YSLEER. Written as DNA, the CDR3 is TGCGCCAGCAGCCAGGTAGTTGAGGGAGAAGGCTACACCTTC. Protein: CASSQVVEGEGYTF.

This clone has a handful of counts. The rearrangement joins TRBV7-9 to TRBJ1-2; D might be TRBD1 (5 bases). This CDR3 contains 14 residues. From germline, CDR1 is SEHNR and CDR2 FQNEAQ (reference sequence). Trimming took 5 bases from V and 6 from J, leaving 16 bases between them. The DNA for the CDR3 is TGTGCCAGCAGCAAACCCGGGACGGCCAATGGCTACACCTTC. This codes for CASSKPGTANGYTF.

The chain joins TRBV19 to TRBJ2-1; D remains unclear. V was cut by 3 bases and J by 0 bases, with 3 bases left in between. In germline, CDR1 is LNHDA, CDR2 SQIVND (reference sequence). The CDR3 consists of 13 residues. CDR3 nucleotide sequence: TGTGCCAGTAGTATTGACTCCTACAATGAGCAGTTCTTC. Translation: CASSIDSYNEQFF.

The chain combines TRBV11-2 with TRBJ1-1; maybe TRBD1 (5 bases). Germline CDR1 reads SGHAT; CDR2 reads FQNNGV. The V end was cut by 5 bases, the J end by 4 bases, with 8 bases between. The CDR3 is 12 residues long. This CDR3 is CASSPQGTEAFF. The CDR3 DNA follows: TGTGCCAGCAGCCCCCAGGGCACTGAAGCTTTCTTT.

In this sample, this clone turned up once. This chain joins TRBV5-4 and TRBJ2-3; 11 bases line up with TRBD2. CDR1 is SGHNT, CDR2 YYREEE, per germline (reference sequence). Trimming cost V 2 bases and J 9 bases; bases outside gene matches: 11. The CDR3 is 16 residues long. DNA of the CDR3: TGTGCCAGCAGCTTTCTAGCGGGAGGTGATATGCGGACGCAGTATTTT. As protein: CASSFLAGGDMRTQYF.

The chain has TRBV27 and TRBJ2-1; 11 nucleotides match TRBD2. J was trimmed by 7 bases and V by 5 bases; bases with no gene match: 4. Germline V gene lookup returns CDR1 MNHEY and CDR2 SMNVEV (reference sequence). This CDR3 is built from 14 residues. In DNA, the CDR3 is TGTGCCAGCAGTGGGGGACTAGCGGTTAATGAGCAGTTCTTC. Translated, it gives CASSGGLAVNEQFF.

This clone appeared a single time. The V and J genes are TRBV7-9 and TRBJ1-3; a weak D match, TRBD1 (5 bases). The CDR3 is made up of 15 amino acids. From germline, CDR1 is SEHNR and CDR2 FQNEAQ (reference sequence). Trimming stripped 5 bases from V and 4 bases from J, with 15 bases between. CDR3 residues: CASSLSRASGNTIYF. The CDR3 coding sequence is TGTGCCAGCAGCCTTAGCAGGGCGTCGGGAAACACCATATATTTT.

This sequence joins TRBV2 and TRBJ2-7; D could derive from TRBD1 or TRBD2 (5 bases each). Germline CDR1 and CDR2: SNHLY and FYNNEI. CDR3 length equals 12 residues. Trimming shortened V by 7 bases and J by 6 bases, and 13 bases separated the two germline ends. The CDR3: CASTPSGPEQYF. Here the CDR3 DNA reads TGTGCCAGCACCCCCTCGGGGCCCGAGCAGTACTTC.

The chain carries TRBV27 and TRBJ2-7, with unresolved D. V dropped 9 bases and J dropped 0 bases, with 18 bases sitting between them. The CDR3 is 15 amino acids. Looked up from germline, CDR1 is MNHEY and CDR2 is SMNVEV (reference sequence). This CDR3 reads CASSWTQASSYEQYF. The CDR3 nucleotides are TGTGCCAGTTCTTGGACGCAGGCTAGCTCCTACGAGCAGTACTTC.

This sequence joins TRBV9 and TRBJ1-2; 7 bases are a match to TRBD1. Trimming took 3 bases from V and 0 from J; bases not matched to a gene: 11. Germline CDR1 is SGDLS and CDR2 is YYNGEE. The CDR3 is 17 residues long. The CDR3 spells CASSADRTQTANYGYTF. CDR3 nucleotides: TGTGCCAGCAGCGCGGACAGGACACAGACAGCTAACTATGGCTACACCTTC.

This rearrangement joins TRBV9 to TRBJ2-7; D not certain. The CDR3 is 13 residues long. Trimming stripped 3 bases from V and 4 bases from J, with 11 bases between. The germline gives CDR1 SGDLS, CDR2 YYNGEE. The CDR3 DNA is TGTGCCAGCAGCGAGGCCCTTGATTACGAGCAGTACTTC. Protein product: CASSEALDYEQYF.

The CDR3 region is CASSPWTGTGTEAFF. Here the CDR3 DNA reads TGTGCCAGCAGCCCCTGGACAGGGACGGGCACTGAAGCTTTCTTT. The chain combines TRBV7-9 with TRBJ1-1, with 8 bases matching TRBD1. Germline V lookup: CDR1 SEHNR, CDR2 FQNEAQ (reference sequence). The CDR3 has 15 residues. V lost 5 bases, J lost 4 bases, and 9 bases stayed unmatched.

This chain links TRBV5-6 with TRBJ2-1; D possibly corresponds to TRBD2 (6 bases). Germline-derived CDR1 and CDR2 are SGHDT and YYEEEE. This CDR3 is 16 amino acids long. Trimming took 4 bases from V and 2 from J, leaving 16 bases between them. The CDR3 loop is CASSPNLGTAYNEQFF. The CDR3 DNA reads TGTGCCAGCAGCCCCAACCTGGGGACTGCCTACAATGAGCAGTTCTTC.

This chain uses TRBV5-1 with TRBJ2-7, with 10 bases that match TRBD2. The germline gives CDR1 SGHRS, CDR2 YFSETQ. This CDR3 comprises 14 residues. V shed 3 bases and J 6 bases; nucleotides not matched to a gene: 6. CDR3 in amino acids: CASSYSAGGFEQYF. CDR3 in DNA: TGCGCCAGCAGCTACTCAGCGGGAGGGTTCGAGCAGTACTTC.